These 8 T cell receptor beta chains were sequenced from one sample in a study of T cell responses to AZD1222 COVID-19 vaccine. Profiled with immunoSEQ multiplex PCR; TCRdb holds only in-frame clones, not every one. The sample shows about 37,000 clones, 75% to 90% of them seen only once. This material consisted of peripheral blood, taken on day 0 of AZD1222 vaccination. The receptors were sampled from an adult in good health.

The chain links TRBV18 to TRBJ1-2; D might be TRBD1 (5 bases). From germline, CDR1 is KGHSH and CDR2 LQKENI. Trimming left V 2 bases short and J 3 bases short, with 13 bases between. The CDR3 extends over 15 amino acids. CDR3 sequence reads: CASSPGQGYDYGYTF. CDR3 in DNA: TGTGCCAGCTCACCAGGGCAGGGTTACGACTATGGCTACACCTTC.

The V call is TRBV11-2, the J call TRBJ2-7; 12 bases agree with TRBD2. Germline V gives CDR1 SGHAT, CDR2 FQNNGV. V dropped 5 bases and J dropped 4; count of bases not matched to a gene: 6. The CDR3 length is 15 residues. The chain's CDR3 is CASSRGGTSGYEQYF. As DNA, the CDR3 is TGTGCCAGCAGCCGAGGTGGGACTAGCGGGTACGAGCAGTACTTC.

The chain is built from TRBV6-2 or TRBV6-3 and TRBJ2-1; 12 bases are a match to TRBD2. The CDR3 is 15 amino acids. Germline CDR1 MNHEY, CDR2 SVGEGT. V lost 5 bases, J lost 3 bases, and 2 bases stayed unmatched. CDR3 region: CASSPLAGGYNEQFF. In nucleotides, the CDR3 is TGTGCCAGCAGTCCACTAGCGGGGGGCTACAATGAGCAGTTCTTC.

The chain uses TRBV2 and TRBJ2-5; unclear D gene. This CDR3 has 11 amino acids. The V end was cut by 6 bases, the J end by 0 bases, with 2 bases between. CDR1 and CDR2 (germline): SNHLY, FYNNEI. The CDR3 DNA reads as TGTGCCAGCAGGTACCAAGAGACCCAGTACTTC. Translating it yields CASRYQETQYF.

The chain joins TRBV27 to TRBJ2-4; weak D call: TRBD2 (6 bases). This CDR3 region has 14 residues. Looked up from germline, CDR1 is MNHEY and CDR2 is SMNVEV (reference sequence). Deletions cut 5 bases from V and 7 bases from J, with 15 bases between. The CDR3 sequence: CASSRDSGGNIQYF. The CDR3 nucleotides read TGTGCCAGCAGTCGGGACTCGGGTGGGAACATTCAGTACTTC.

The rearrangement joins TRBV5-1 to TRBJ2-7, with 7 bases aligning to TRBD1. CDR3 length equals 15 residues. J lost 2 bases, V lost 5 bases, and 10 bases had no gene match. Germline CDR1 SGHRS, CDR2 YFSETQ. The CDR3 nucleotides read TGCGCCAGCAGTTCCTCGGGACAGTCAGCCTACGAGCAGTACTTC. This encodes CASSSSGQSAYEQYF. The full variable domain, rest sourced from reference TRBV5-1 and TRBJ2-7, is KAGVTQTPRYLIKTRGQQVTLSCSPISGHRSVSWYQQTPGQGLQFLFEYFSETQRNKGNFPGRFSGRQFSNSRSEMNVSTLELGDSALYLCASSSSGQSAYEQYFGPGTRLTVT.

This chain links TRBV6-5 with TRBJ2-7, with a possible D match to TRBD2 (6 bases). The CDR3 is made up of 15 amino acids. The V end was cut by 5 bases, the J end by 3 bases, with 17 bases between. Germline V gene data show CDR1 as MNHEY and CDR2 as SVGAGI. In DNA form, the CDR3 reads TGTGCCAGCAGTCTATTTGGCGGGAACGGCTACGAGCAGTACTTC. Encoded protein: CASSLFGGNGYEQYF.

This chain uses TRBV19 with TRBJ2-2; D ambiguous. CDR1 and CDR2 (germline): LNHDA, SQIVND (reference sequence). The ends were cut back, 6 bases at V and 1 base at J, with 9 bases in the middle. This CDR3 contains 14 residues. The CDR3 sequence: CASREEGNTGELFF. The DNA of the CDR3 is TGTGCCAGTAGAGAAGAAGGGAACACCGGGGAGCTGTTTTTT.